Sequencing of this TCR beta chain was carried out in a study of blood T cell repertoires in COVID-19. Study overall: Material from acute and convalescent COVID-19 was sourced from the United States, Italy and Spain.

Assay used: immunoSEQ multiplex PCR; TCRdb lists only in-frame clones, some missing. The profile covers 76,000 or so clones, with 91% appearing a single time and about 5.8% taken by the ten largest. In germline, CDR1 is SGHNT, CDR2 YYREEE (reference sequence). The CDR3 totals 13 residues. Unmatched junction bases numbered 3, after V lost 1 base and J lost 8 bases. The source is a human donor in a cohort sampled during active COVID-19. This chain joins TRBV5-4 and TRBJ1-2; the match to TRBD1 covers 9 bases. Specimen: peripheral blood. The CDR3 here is CASSLNTGGGYTF. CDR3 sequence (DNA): TGTGCCAGCAGCTTGAACACAGGGGGCGGCTACACCTTC.